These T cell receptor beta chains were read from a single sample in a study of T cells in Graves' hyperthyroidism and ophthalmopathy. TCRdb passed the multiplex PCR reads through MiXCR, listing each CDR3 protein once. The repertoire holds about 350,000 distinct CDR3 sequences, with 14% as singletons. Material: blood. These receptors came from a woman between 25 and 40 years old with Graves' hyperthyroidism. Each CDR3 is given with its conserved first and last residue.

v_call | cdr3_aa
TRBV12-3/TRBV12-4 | CASSPPDGGTSTDTQYF
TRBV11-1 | CASSLFVRGGYEQYF
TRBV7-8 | CASSPGLPKETQYF
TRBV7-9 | CASSPGLAGGYEQYF
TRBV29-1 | CSVERGQKNTDTQYF
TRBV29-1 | CSVAPTVQGGETQYF
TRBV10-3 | CAISGTSGSRETQYF
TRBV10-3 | CAIRDSKYEQYF
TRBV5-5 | CASSLIRVQEDGYTF
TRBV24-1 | CATSDPSGHSYNEQLF
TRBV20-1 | CSARDRRGGSQPQHF
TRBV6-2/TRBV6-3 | CASIGRGRYEQYF
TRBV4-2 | CASSTAGDTDTQYF
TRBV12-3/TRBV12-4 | CASRPGANVLTF
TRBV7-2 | CASSMRAGGNNEQFF
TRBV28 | CASSQLALAKNIQYF
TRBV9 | CASSVAAGDGEQYF
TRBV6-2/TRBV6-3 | CASSHGRDGYGYTF
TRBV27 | CASKGRIDQPQHF
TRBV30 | CAWSVFGSGETQYF
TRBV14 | CASSPKGFGYTF
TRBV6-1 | CASRKQEPSGNTIYF
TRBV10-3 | CAISEKDDIEAFF
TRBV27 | CASRAGGPNAEAFF
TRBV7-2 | CASSFKAGGNTDTQYF
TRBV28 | CASRHPGTGGRAAQYF
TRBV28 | CASSGLAGQIGYEQYF
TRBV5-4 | CASSLTDSYEQYF
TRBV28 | CASSFLGTMVTHEKLFF
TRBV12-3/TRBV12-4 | CASRGGERNSRYTF
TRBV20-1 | CSARARGGRDTGELFF
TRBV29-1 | CSVEDSRILFF
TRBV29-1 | CSVGLNSGANVLTF
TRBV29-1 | CSVPSAGGGEQFF
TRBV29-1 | CSVGGGQAAEAFF
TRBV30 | CAWSGTRTSGLTDTQYF
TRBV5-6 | CASTPGARERAYEQYF
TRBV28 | CASSLNGRGLNTEAFF
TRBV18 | CASSPLTRYGCTF